The present T cell receptor beta chain was sequenced within a study of T cells in Graves' hyperthyroidism and ophthalmopathy. This clonotype occurred many times. TCR beta CDR3 regions were amplified from RNA. With the HTBI primer set, the TCR CDR3 went through a first round of RT-PCR. TCRdb reprocessed the multiplex PCR reads with MiXCR, giving one entry per CDR3 protein. Of fewer than 650,000 distinct CDR3 sequences detected, less than 15% appear once; the ten largest clones hold more than 11%. Germline CDR1 SQVTM, CDR2 ANQGSEA. The CDR3 consists of 15 residues. Trimming stripped 6 bases from V and 1 base from J, with 16 bases between.

V gene TRBV29-1 combines with J gene TRBJ2-4, with D perhaps matching TRBD1 or TRBD2 (5 bases each). This TCR was recovered from a woman between 35 and 50 years old with Graves' hyperthyroidism. Sequenced sample: blood. CDR3 sequence: CSVVIRGEAKNIQYF. The CDR3 nucleotides are TGCAGCGTCGTTATCCGAGGGGAGGCCAAAAACATTCAGTACTTC.